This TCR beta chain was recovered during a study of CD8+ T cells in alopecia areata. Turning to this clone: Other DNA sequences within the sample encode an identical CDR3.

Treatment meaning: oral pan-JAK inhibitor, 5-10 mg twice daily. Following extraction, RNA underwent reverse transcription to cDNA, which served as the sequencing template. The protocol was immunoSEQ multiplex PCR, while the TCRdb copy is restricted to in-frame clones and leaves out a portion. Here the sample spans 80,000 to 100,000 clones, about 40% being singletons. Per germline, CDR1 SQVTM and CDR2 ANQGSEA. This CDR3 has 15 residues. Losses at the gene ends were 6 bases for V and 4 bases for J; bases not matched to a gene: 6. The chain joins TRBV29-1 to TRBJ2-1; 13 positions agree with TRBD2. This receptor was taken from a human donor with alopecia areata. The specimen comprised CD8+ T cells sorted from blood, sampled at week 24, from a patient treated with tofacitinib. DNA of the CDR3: TGCAGCGTCGAGAGACTAGCGGGAGGATACAATGAGCAGTTCTTC. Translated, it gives CSVERLAGGYNEQFF.